The 21 T cell receptor beta chains listed next were all sequenced from one sample in a study of T cells after yellow fever vaccination. One entry per CDR3 protein results from TCRdb running MiXCR on the 5' RACE reads. The sample gives hundreds of thousands of distinct CDR3 sequences, 9% to 15% of which show up once; about 16% is in the top ten. This sample comprised PBMCs, obtained on the day of the yellow fever booster vaccination. The origin of the receptors is a man younger than 45 who received the YFV17D yellow fever vaccine.

Comments on this clonotype: A much larger clone is a single base away; this may be a read error. V gene TRBV4-3 combines with J gene TRBJ1-3; 7 nucleotides align to TRBD1. The CDR3 has 15 residues. The germline CDR1 and CDR2 sequences are LGHNA and YSLEER. The J segment lost 0 bases and the V segment lost 5 bases, leaving 4 bases of the junction unmatched. CDR3 DNA: TGCGCCAGCAGCATCGGACAGGCCTCTGGAAACACCATATATTTT. This codes for CASSIGQASGNTIYF.

About this clonotype: At one of its ends the junction is not consistent with the germline gene, which may arise from a read error. The chain uses TRBV23-1 and TRBJ1-5; D gene uncertain. TRBV23-1 has ORF status, its function being uncertain. The CDR3 covers 12 residues. The CDR3 region has the DNA TGCGCCAGCTGTCAATCGATGCGGCCCCAGCATTTT. Translation gives CASCQSMRPQHF.

The rearrangement links TRBV7-2 to TRBJ1-5, with D possibly TRBD1 on 5 matching bases. The CDR3 has 14 amino acids. V shed 1 base and J shed 6 bases, with 10 bases lying between them. Per the germline V gene, CDR1 is SGHTA and CDR2 is FQGNSA. In DNA, the CDR3 is TGTGCCAGCAGCTTAGTAGTCGGGACTCAGCCCCAGCATTTT. It yields the protein CASSLVVGTQPQHF.

This clonotype has more than one count but fewer than ten. V gene TRBV7-6 combines with J gene TRBJ2-1; D ambiguous. The CDR3 sequence is 17 residues long. In germline, CDR1 is SGHVS, CDR2 FNYEAQ. V was trimmed by 5 bases and J by 2 bases, leaving 19 bases between them. CDR3 in DNA: TGTGCCAGCAGCACCGGGTTTCGGGCTTTCGCCTACAATGAGCAGTTCTTC. Translation gives CASSTGFRAFAYNEQFF.

V usage is TRBV18 and J usage is TRBJ2-1, with a weak D call TRBD2 (5 bases). This CDR3 is built from 16 residues. V was pared by 5 bases and J by 5 bases, with 19 bases between. CDR1 is KGHSH and CDR2 is LQKENI in the germline V gene. CDR3 bases: TGTGCCAGCTCAGGCGCAGGACTTACTGATCACAATGAGCAGTTCTTC. Protein product: CASSGAGLTDHNEQFF.

The V call is TRBV7-2, the J call TRBJ2-7; D not resolved. CDR1 SGHTA and CDR2 FQGNSA come from the germline V gene. The CDR3 totals 14 residues. V lost 5 bases, J lost 2 bases, and 13 bases lay in between. CDR3 sequence reads: CASSPVVGPYEQYF. The DNA of the CDR3 is TGTGCCAGCAGCCCCGTCGTTGGACCCTACGAGCAGTACTTC. Full variable domain (missing parts from reference TRBV7-2 and TRBJ2-7): GAGVSQSPSNKVTEKGKDVELRCDPISGHTALYWYRQSLGQGLEFLIYFQGNSAPDKSGLPSDRFSAERTGGSVSTLTIQRTQQEDSAVYLCASSPVVGPYEQYFGPGTRLTVT.

This clonotype was detected only a few times. The chain combines TRBV20-1 with TRBJ1-1; D is uncertain. Germline values: CDR1 DFQATT, CDR2 SNEGSKA (reference sequence). V lost 7 bases to trimming and J lost 0 bases, with 9 bases between them. The CDR3 length is 12 residues. CDR3 sequence (DNA): TGCAGTGGCCAGGCCATGAACACTGAAGCTTTCTTT. It specifies CSGQAMNTEAFF.

There are a few counts of this clonotype. The V gene is TRBV25-1, the J gene TRBJ2-7, with D perhaps assigned TRBD1 or TRBD2 (6 bases each). The CDR3 totals 17 residues. V was pared by 3 bases and J by 2 bases, with 20 bases between. Germline CDR1 is MGHDK and CDR2 is SYGVNS. The CDR3 is CASSDPNVPGEAYEQYF. CDR3 sequence (DNA): TGTGCCAGCAGTGACCCCAACGTCCCAGGGGAGGCCTACGAGCAGTACTTC.

This clonotype was detected many times. V usage is TRBV20-1 and J usage is TRBJ2-7; D ambiguous. This CDR3 is 13 amino acids long. V dropped 3 bases and J dropped 3 bases, with 12 bases sitting between them. CDR1 and CDR2 from the germline V gene are DFQATT and SNEGSKA (reference sequence). CDR3 amino acids: CSARAGNYYEQYF. The DNA for the CDR3 is TGCAGTGCTAGGGCAGGAAACTACTACGAGCAGTACTTC.

This rearrangement joins TRBV18 to TRBJ2-1; no clear D gene. V was clipped by 0 bases and J by 6 bases, with 12 bases between them. Germline V gene data show CDR1 as KGHSH and CDR2 as LQKENI. There are 15 residues in the CDR3. DNA for the CDR3: TGTGCCAGCTCACCACCGCTGCTAGTGGTCAATGAGCAGTTCTTC. Encoded protein: CASSPPLLVVNEQFF.

The gene calls are TRBV20-1 and TRBJ2-5; 7 nucleotides line up with TRBD2. The CDR3 is 12 residues long. Germline lookup yields CDR1 DFQATT and CDR2 SNEGSKA (reference sequence). Trimming removed 7 bases from V and 1 base from J; junction bases left unmatched: 3. CDR3 residues: CSGQRGQETQYF. The CDR3 DNA follows: TGCAGTGGCCAGCGGGGCCAAGAGACCCAGTACTTC.

This clonotype has just a few counts. V gene TRBV29-1 combines with J gene TRBJ2-3; D gene unclear. Germline V gives CDR1 SQVTM, CDR2 ANQGSEA. The V end lost 6 bases, the J end lost 4 bases, and 14 bases lay between the germline ends. CDR3 length: 13 residues. The CDR3 spells CSVGGSGPDTQYF. DNA for the CDR3: TGCAGCGTCGGCGGTTCGGGCCCAGATACGCAGTATTTT.

The V and J genes are TRBV5-5 and TRBJ2-7, with TRBD2 matching over 8 bases. CDR1 and CDR2 (germline): SGHKS, YYEKEE (reference sequence). This CDR3 has 16 amino acids. The V gene end was trimmed by 2 bases and the J gene end by 4 bases; junction bases not matched to a gene: 11. CDR3 nucleotide sequence: TGTGCCAGCAGCTTAACAATTCGCAGCGGGAGTTACGAGCAGTACTTC. It yields the protein CASSLTIRSGSYEQYF.

This chain uses TRBV20-1 with TRBJ1-2, with 7 nucleotides matching TRBD1. CDR1 and CDR2 (germline): DFQATT, SNEGSKA (reference sequence). CDR3 length: 17 amino acids. The trim removed 2 bases at V and 4 bases at J, leaving 16 bases unmatched. In DNA, the CDR3 is TGCAGTGCTAGACCCTCGCGCGACGGGACAGAGGCCTATGGCTACACCTTC. It translates to CSARPSRDGTEAYGYTF.

On this clonotype: With a much larger clone just one base away, this may be a read error. This sequence joins TRBV29-1 and TRBJ2-2, with D possibly matching TRBD2 (6 bases). Germline values: CDR1 SQVTM, CDR2 ANQGSEA. The CDR3 totals 12 residues. The CDR3 bases are TGCAGCGGGGACTCGAACCCCGGGGAGCTGTTTTTT. Its translation: CSGDSNPGELFF.

The CDR3 loop reads CASSRGRERGETQYF. CDR3 coding DNA: TGTGCCAGCAGCCGCGGCAGGGAGAGAGGAGAGACCCAGTACTTC. This chain links TRBV7-6 with TRBJ2-5, with D perhaps given as TRBD1 or TRBD2 (5 bases each). Trimming stripped 5 bases from V and 4 bases from J, with 17 bases between. Germline lookup yields CDR1 SGHVS and CDR2 FNYEAQ. CDR3 length equals 15 residues.

The genes are TRBV21-1 and TRBJ1-1; TRBD1 was called by the table and not checked on the DNA. TRBV21-1 is noted as a pseudogene. CDR3 length: 13 amino acids. CDR3 amino acids: CASDRTAGTEAFF. The CDR3 nucleotides read TGTGCCAGCGATCGGACAGCGGGGACTGAAGCTTTCTTT.

J is TRBJ2-3 and V is TRBV6-2 or TRBV6-3; D is possibly TRBD1 or TRBD2 (5 bases each). CDR1 is MNHEY and CDR2 is SVGEGT in the germline V gene. This CDR3 is built from 14 residues. Trimming took off 2 bases at V and 6 bases at J, with 12 bases between the two ends. CDR3 sequence: CASSYASEGDTQYF. The DNA for the CDR3 is TGTGCCAGCAGTTACGCGTCAGAGGGGGATACGCAGTATTTT.

This chain links TRBV20-1 with TRBJ2-5, with a tentative D call TRBD1 (6 bases). Trimming pared 6 bases from V and 4 bases from J, leaving 18 bases between. The CDR3 is 14 amino acids. The germline gives CDR1 DFQATT, CDR2 SNEGSKA (reference sequence). CDR3 sequence reads: CSAHAQGLRETQYF. The CDR3 DNA sequence: TGCAGTGCCCACGCCCAGGGGCTAAGAGAGACCCAGTACTTC.

V usage is TRBV12-3 or TRBV12-4 and J usage is TRBJ2-5; 7 nucleotides match TRBD2. V lost 5 bases, J lost 5 bases, and 11 bases stayed unmatched. This CDR3 spans 15 amino acids. CDR3 sequence: CASSGRRLAGETQYF. As DNA, the CDR3 is TGTGCCAGCAGTGGTCGTAGACTAGCCGGGGAGACCCAGTACTTC.

A few counts support this clonotype. The V and J genes are TRBV18 and TRBJ2-1, with 11 bases fitting TRBD1. Germline CDR1 is KGHSH and CDR2 is LQKENI. CDR3 length: 15 residues. V lost 1 base, J lost 8 bases, and 4 bases stayed unmatched. In DNA, the CDR3 is TGTGCCAGCTCACCACGGACAGGGGGCTGGGATGAGCAGTTCTTC. Encoded protein: CASSPRTGGWDEQFF.